This T cell receptor (beta chain) was captured in a study of monozygotic twins with inflammatory bowel disease. Researchers ran eight separate cDNA reactions for each sample. TCRdb reprocessed the 5' RACE reads, keeping one entry per CDR3 protein, no DNA. The table counts 440,000 or so distinct CDR3 sequences; approximately 2.3% lies in the top ten. Details on this clonotype: Its antigen is not known.

Broader study findings: Healthy co-twins had higher TCRbeta inverse Simpson diversity than their IBD twins.

The germline V gene encodes CDR1 SGHRS and CDR2 YFSETQ. This CDR3 region has 16 residues. This rearrangement joins TRBV5-1 to TRBJ2-5. What was sequenced was blood. The clonotype originates from a human donor with ulcerative colitis or Crohn's disease, or a healthy co-twin of an affected twin (not recorded which). The CDR3 sequence is CASSLDGLGIQETQYF.